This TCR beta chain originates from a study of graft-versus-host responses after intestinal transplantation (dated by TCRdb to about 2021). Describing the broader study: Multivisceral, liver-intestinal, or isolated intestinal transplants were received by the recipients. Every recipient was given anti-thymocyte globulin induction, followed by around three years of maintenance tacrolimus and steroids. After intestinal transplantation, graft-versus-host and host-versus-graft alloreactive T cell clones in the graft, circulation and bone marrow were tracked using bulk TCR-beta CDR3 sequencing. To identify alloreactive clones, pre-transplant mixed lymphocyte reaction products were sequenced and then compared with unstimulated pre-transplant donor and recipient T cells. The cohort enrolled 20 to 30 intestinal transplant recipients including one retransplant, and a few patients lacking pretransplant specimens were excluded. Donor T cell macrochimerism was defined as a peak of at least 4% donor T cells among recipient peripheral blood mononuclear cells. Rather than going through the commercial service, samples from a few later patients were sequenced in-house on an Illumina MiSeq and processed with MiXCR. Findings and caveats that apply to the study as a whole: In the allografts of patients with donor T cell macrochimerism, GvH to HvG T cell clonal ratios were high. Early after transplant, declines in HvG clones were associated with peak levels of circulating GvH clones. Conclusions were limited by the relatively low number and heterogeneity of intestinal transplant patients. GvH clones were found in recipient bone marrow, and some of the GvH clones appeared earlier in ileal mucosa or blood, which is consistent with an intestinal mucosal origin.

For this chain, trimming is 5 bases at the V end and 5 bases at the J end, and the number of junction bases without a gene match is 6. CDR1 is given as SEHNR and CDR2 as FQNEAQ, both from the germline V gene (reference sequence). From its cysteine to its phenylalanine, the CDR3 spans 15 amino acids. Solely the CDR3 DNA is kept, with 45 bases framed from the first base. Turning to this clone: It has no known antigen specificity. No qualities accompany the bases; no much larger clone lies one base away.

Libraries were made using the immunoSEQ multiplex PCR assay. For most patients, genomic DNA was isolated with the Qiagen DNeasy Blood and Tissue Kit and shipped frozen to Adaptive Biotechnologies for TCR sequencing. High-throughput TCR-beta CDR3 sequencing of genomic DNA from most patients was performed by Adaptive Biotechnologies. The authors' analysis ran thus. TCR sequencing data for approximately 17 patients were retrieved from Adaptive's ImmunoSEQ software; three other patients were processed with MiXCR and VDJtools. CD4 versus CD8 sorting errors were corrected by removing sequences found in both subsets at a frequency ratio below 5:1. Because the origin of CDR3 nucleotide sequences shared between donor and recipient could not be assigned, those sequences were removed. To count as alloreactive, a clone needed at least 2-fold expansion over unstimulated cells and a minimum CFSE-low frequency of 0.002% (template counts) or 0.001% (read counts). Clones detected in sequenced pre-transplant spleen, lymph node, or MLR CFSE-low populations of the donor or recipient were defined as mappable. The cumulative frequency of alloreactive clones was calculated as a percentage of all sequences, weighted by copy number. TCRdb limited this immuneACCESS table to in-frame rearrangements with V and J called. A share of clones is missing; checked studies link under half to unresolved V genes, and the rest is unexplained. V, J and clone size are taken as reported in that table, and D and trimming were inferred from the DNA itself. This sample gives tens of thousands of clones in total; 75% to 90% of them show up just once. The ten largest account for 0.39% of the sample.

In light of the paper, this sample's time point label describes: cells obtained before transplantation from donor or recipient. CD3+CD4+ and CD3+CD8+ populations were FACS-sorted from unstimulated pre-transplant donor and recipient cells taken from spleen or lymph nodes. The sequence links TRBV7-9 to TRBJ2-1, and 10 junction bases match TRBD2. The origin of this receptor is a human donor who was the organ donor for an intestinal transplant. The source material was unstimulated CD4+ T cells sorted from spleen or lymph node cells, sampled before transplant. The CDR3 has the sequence CASSPTSGIHNEQFF. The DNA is TGTGCCAGCAGCCCCACTAGCGGGATACACAATGAGCAGTTCTTC.